This entry is about one T cell receptor (beta chain). This sample was taken from a study of Ad26.COV2.S vaccination and SARS-CoV-2 variants. Libraries were prepared by immunoSEQ multiplex PCR; TCRdb keeps only in-frame clonotypes and omits some of them. Of about 680,000 clones listed, roughly 90% are singletons. This CDR3 has 13 residues. V was shortened by 3 bases and J by 5 bases, with 10 bases between the two germline ends. Treatment denoted: approximately 18 received Ad26.COV2.S at low or high dose, single or two shots; about 5 received placebo; per-sample allocation not given. Specimen acquisition occurred on day 63 following the initial vaccine or placebo injection.

The V gene is TRBV12-3 or TRBV12-4, the J gene TRBJ1-1; weak D call: TRBD1 (5 bases). The sequence derives from a person between 18 and 65 years old who received the Ad26.COV2.S COVID-19 vaccine or a placebo. Source: peripheral blood, taken in a trial of Ad26.COV2.S vaccine versus placebo. CDR3 amino acids: CASSFDSRTEAFF. In DNA, the CDR3 is TGTGCCAGCAGTTTTGACAGTCGAACTGAAGCTTTCTTT.